This T cell receptor beta chain is drawn from a study of CD4 T cells in relation to SARS-CoV-2 and coronaviruses (dated by TCRdb to about 2021). Some background on the complete study: In the ViraFEST assay, PBMCs were cultured with antigen for less than 11 days, after which TCR beta CDR3s were sequenced to identify clonal expansions specific to the antigen. A different TCR-beta assay, based on Illumina, was used to sequence expansion assays from other donors in the study. The Adaptive Biotechnologies TCR-sequencing kit was used for samples from a few pre-COVID donors and for the naive versus memory experiments, whereas the other data were Illumina-based. The full convalescent cohort of about a dozen patients had a median age of roughly 38 years, ranging from roughly 21 to 75 years. Of the approximately 12 convalescent patients, 8 were male and 4 were female, and two of the subjects were Hispanic. Using patient-derived lymphoblastoid cell lines, the shared crossreactive spike epitopes were mapped to their HLA restriction. The study assessed, at the TCR clonotype level, memory CD4+ T cell crossreactivity between SARS-CoV-2 and common cold coronavirus spike proteins.

In the case of this clone: Its antigen target is currently unknown. No quality values exist for individual bases; no much larger clone is one base distant.

DNA from CEF-cultured naive and memory CD4+ T cells underwent immunoSEQ TCR-beta sequencing at survey level. From the authors' description of their analysis: During preprocessing, nonproductive sequences were removed, as were CDR3s that did not start with C, did not end with F or W, or were shorter than 7 amino acids. Antigen-specific clonotypes were called with the MANAFEST web app on the basis of expansion relative to the reference and to other culture wells. A clone counted as positive if significantly expanded in 2 of 3 replicate wells versus the reference culture at FDR below 0.05. To be called positive, a clone also had to show significant expansion compared with every other tandem well and an odds ratio greater than 5. Cultured and uncultured naive and memory CD4+ repertoires were searched for CDR3s previously identified as spike- and CEF-reactive. Pairwise Levenshtein distance, computed with the stringdist R package after three terminal residues were trimmed from each end, was used as the measure of CDR3 homology. The table was pulled from immuneACCESS by TCRdb, which kept in-frame rearrangements only. Such tables lose some clones; where checked, under half of the loss comes from unresolved V genes, and the rest has no known cause. V and J calls and clone size are those listed in that table; D and trimming were worked out from the DNA. For this sample there are around 41,000 clones; roughly 84% appear just once. The ten largest clones capture around 1.2% of the sample.

The V and J ends are trimmed by 4 bases and 0 bases, leaving 15 bases between them. As encoded in the germline V gene (reference sequence), CDR1 is GTSNPN while CDR2 is SVGIG. The CDR3, cysteine through phenylalanine, is 15 amino acids long. The retained sequence is limited to the CDR3, 45 bases, with the frame set at the first base. Overall results and qualifications from the work: In about 71% of donors, memory CD4+ clonotypes turned up that crossrecognized SARS-CoV-2 and at least one common cold coronavirus spike. No donor contributed both pre-pandemic and post-infection samples, which limited tracing the source of pre-existing responses. The study was constrained by small numbers of patients and of tested TCRs. Naive versus memory sequencing indicated that memory recall responses, rather than primary responses primed during culture, are detected by the assay. Crossreactivity analysis was centred on spike protein, so crossreactivity against other viral proteins was not assessed. Compared with monoreactive clones, crossreactive clones had significantly weaker SARS-CoV-2-driven expansion, a result consistent with antigenic imprinting.

To separate naive from memory CD4+ T cells, cryopreserved PBMCs first underwent CD4 enrichment and then EasySep naive CD4+ T cell enrichment. For roughly eleven days, sorted naive or memory CD4+ T cells (more than 90,000) were cultured at a 1:1 ratio with T cell-depleted PBMCs and CEF peptides. In general, triplicate replicate wells were used for every peptide culture condition. Ficoll-Paque PLUS gradient centrifugation was used to isolate PBMCs from leukapheresis product or whole blood. The PBMCs went either fresh into the expansion assay or into cryopreservation at -140 degrees C. The QIAamp Micro DNA Kit was used to extract genomic DNA from the CD4+ T cells.

Material for sequencing was naive CD4+ T cells from PBMCs, cultured in vitro. What the cell subset or site label conveys for this sample: naive CD4+ T cells isolated by negative enrichment. The V gene is TRBV30 and the J gene is TRBJ1-1, with a tentative D gene TRBD1 over 6 matching bases. This clonotype originated in an adult with COVID-19. CDR3 protein: CAWKSPRTVNTEAFF. In nucleotides, the sequence is TGTGCCTGGAAGTCCCCCCGGACAGTGAACACTGAAGCTTTCTTT.